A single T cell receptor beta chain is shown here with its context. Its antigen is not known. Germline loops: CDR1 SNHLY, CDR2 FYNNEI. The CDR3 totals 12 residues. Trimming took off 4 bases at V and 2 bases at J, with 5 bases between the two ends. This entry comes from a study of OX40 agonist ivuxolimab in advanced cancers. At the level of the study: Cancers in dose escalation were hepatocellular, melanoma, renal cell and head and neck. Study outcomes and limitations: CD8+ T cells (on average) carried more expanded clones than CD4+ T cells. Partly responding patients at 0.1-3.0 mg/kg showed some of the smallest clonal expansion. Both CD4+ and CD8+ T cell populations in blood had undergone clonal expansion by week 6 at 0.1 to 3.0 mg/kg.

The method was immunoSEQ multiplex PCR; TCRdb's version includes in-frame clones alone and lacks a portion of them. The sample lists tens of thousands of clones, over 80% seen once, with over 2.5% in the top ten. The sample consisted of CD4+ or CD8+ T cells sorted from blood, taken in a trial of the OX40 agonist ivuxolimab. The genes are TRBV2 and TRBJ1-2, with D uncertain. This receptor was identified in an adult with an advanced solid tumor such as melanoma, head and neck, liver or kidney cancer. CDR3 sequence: CASSAGNYGYTF. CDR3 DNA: TGTGCCAGCAGTGCGGGGAACTATGGCTACACCTTC.